These 30 T cell receptor beta chains came from one sample sequenced in a study of liver allograft versus peripheral blood T cells. Looking at the study overall: The authors compared T cell receptor repertoires in transplanted livers with recipients' peripheral blood repertoires.

A single record per CDR3 protein comes from TCRdb applying MiXCR to the reads. The repertoire includes around 15,000 distinct CDR3 sequences, 20% to 25% of them detected once, and 9.5% to 15% sits in the top ten. The receptors originated from a human patient who had a liver transplant. These T cells may partly come from the graft donor.

This clonotype ranks as medium-sized. The chain employs TRBV7-2 and TRBJ2-3; 7 nucleotides agree with TRBD2. The germline CDR1 and CDR2 sequences are SGHTA and FQGNSA. The CDR3 is 15 amino acids. Trimming cost V 0 bases and J 4 bases; bases outside gene matches: 4. CDR3 loop: CASSLAGAGADTQYF. The CDR3 DNA sequence: TGTGCCAGCAGCTTAGCAGGGGCGGGGGCAGATACGCAGTATTTT. The whole variable domain, filled in from reference TRBV7-2 and TRBJ2-3, reads GAGVSQSPSNKVTEKGKDVELRCDPISGHTALYWYRQSLGQGLEFLIYFQGNSAPDKSGLPSDRFSAERTGGSVSTLTIQRTQQEDSAVYLCASSLAGAGADTQYFGPGTRLTVL.

This clonotype turned up a few times. This chain links TRBV7-2 with TRBJ2-1; a weak D match, TRBD1 (6 bases). The CDR3 length is 14 residues. Germline loops: CDR1 SGHTA, CDR2 FQGNSA. V lost 5 bases and J lost 8, with 16 bases in between. CDR3 sequence reads: CASSPARDKHEQFF. Written as DNA, the CDR3 is TGTGCCAGCAGCCCAGCCCGGGACAAACATGAGCAGTTCTTC.

The DNA of the CDR3 is TGCAGTGCCCAGATAGCGGGAGATACGCAGTATTTT. Translation: CSAQIAGDTQYF. This rearrangement joins TRBV20-1 to TRBJ2-3, with TRBD2 identical over 7 bases. V shed 6 bases, J shed 5 bases, and the junction held 5 bases outside the gene matches. Germline V gives CDR1 DFQATT, CDR2 SNEGSKA (reference sequence). There are 12 residues in the CDR3.

The gene calls are TRBV5-4 and TRBJ2-7; TRBD2 aligns across 7 bases. In germline, CDR1 is SGHNT, CDR2 YYREEE (reference sequence). The V gene end was trimmed by 3 bases and the J gene end by 1 base; junction bases not matched to a gene: 7. This CDR3 has 15 residues. The CDR3 DNA reads as TGTGCCAGCAGCTCCAAGAAACTAGCGTCCTACGAGCAGTACTTC. Its protein product is CASSSKKLASYEQYF.

This clonotype was found many times. This chain joins TRBV7-2 and TRBJ2-7; 8 positions match TRBD1. Germline values: CDR1 SGHTA, CDR2 FQGNSA. The CDR3 extends over 15 amino acids. V gave up 0 bases and J gave up 3 bases; unmatched junction bases: 4. In nucleotides, the CDR3 is TGTGCCAGCAGCTTAGCCGGGACAGGTGTCTACGAGCAGTACTTC. It encodes CASSLAGTGVYEQYF.

This clonotype ranks as medium-sized. This sequence joins TRBV16 and TRBJ1-1; D call uncertain. This CDR3 is built from 16 residues. From germline, CDR1 is KGHSY and CDR2 FQNENV. Trimming took off 4 bases at V and 11 bases at J, with 26 bases between the two ends. CDR3 sequence (DNA): TGTGCCAGCAGCCCCCGCCTGGTTCTGGTATCTGGGGATGCTTTCTTT. It yields the protein CASSPRLVLVSGDAFF.

This clonotype is deemed medium-sized. The rearrangement joins TRBV18 to TRBJ1-1; D gene ambiguous. This CDR3 has 13 residues. The germline V gene encodes CDR1 KGHSH and CDR2 LQKENI. V was shortened by 5 bases and J by 1 base, with 8 bases between the two germline ends. The CDR3 sequence: CASSSTANTEAFF. The CDR3 DNA reads as TGTGCCAGCTCATCTACAGCGAACACTGAAGCTTTCTTT.

The gene calls are TRBV18 and TRBJ1-1; maybe TRBD1 (5 bases). The germline gives CDR1 KGHSH, CDR2 LQKENI. V dropped 2 bases and J dropped 6 bases, with 10 bases sitting between them. This CDR3 has 13 amino acids. In nucleotides, the CDR3 is TGTGCCAGCTCACCAAATAGGGGCTCTGAAGCTTTCTTT. Its translation: CASSPNRGSEAFF.

This clonotype has just a few counts. The chain has TRBV6-1 and TRBJ1-3; 7 positions agree with TRBD1. J gave up 0 bases and V 8 bases, and 16 bases lay outside the gene matches. The CDR3 extends over 18 amino acids. Germline assignment: CDR1 MNHNS and CDR2 SASEGT. The CDR3 coding sequence is TGTGCCAGCTCTGGGGGGACAGTCTACATAACCTCTGGAAACACCATATATTTT. Encoded protein: CASSGGTVYITSGNTIYF.

This clonotype came up many times. The rearrangement joins TRBV6-5 to TRBJ1-2, with a weak D call TRBD1 (5 bases). Trimming stripped 6 bases from V and 1 base from J, with 12 bases between. Germline CDR1 MNHEY, CDR2 SVGAGI. The CDR3 runs 14 residues. As DNA, the CDR3 is TGTGCCAGCAGGCCCAACCAGGGTAACTATGGCTACACCTTC. Residues: CASRPNQGNYGYTF.

The V gene is TRBV6-5, the J gene TRBJ2-3; D may be TRBD1 (6 bases). There are 17 residues in the CDR3. The V end was cut by 6 bases, the J end by 1 base, with 20 bases between. The germline gives CDR1 MNHEY, CDR2 SVGAGI. For the CDR3, the DNA is TGTGCCAGCAGAAACCCGGGACATCCAGGGGGCACAGATACGCAGTATTTT. This translates into CASRNPGHPGGTDTQYF.

This clonotype was counted ten times or more. The rearrangement joins TRBV30 to TRBJ1-1, with 8 bases identical to TRBD1. Per the germline V gene, CDR1 is GTSNPN and CDR2 is SVGIG (reference sequence). With V trimmed by 3 bases and J by 1 base, 1 base remained unmatched. The CDR3 is made up of 13 amino acids. Here the CDR3 reads CAWRGQANTEAFF. Here the CDR3 DNA reads TGTGCCTGGAGGGGACAGGCGAACACTGAAGCTTTCTTT.

In this sample, this clonotype turned up many times. This chain connects TRBV27 to TRBJ2-1; possible D gene TRBD2, 5 bases. CDR3 length: 14 residues. Germline V lookup: CDR1 MNHEY, CDR2 SMNVEV (reference sequence). V was shortened by 6 bases and J by 0 bases, with 9 bases between the two germline ends. As DNA, the CDR3 is TGTGCCAGCAGGGACGGAGGCTCCTACAATGAGCAGTTCTTC. Protein: CASRDGGSYNEQFF.

This clonotype was recorded a few times. The chain uses TRBV27 and TRBJ2-7; D is perhaps TRBD2 (7 bases). V lost 1 base to trimming and J lost 2 bases, with 12 bases between them. The CDR3 contains 15 residues. Germline CDR1 is MNHEY and CDR2 is SMNVEV (reference sequence). The CDR3 is CASSLWGGATYEQYF. The CDR3 nucleotides read TGTGCCAGCAGTTTATGGGGGGGGGCCACCTACGAGCAGTACTTC.

The chain couples TRBV12-3 or TRBV12-4 to TRBJ2-2; 9 bases align to TRBD2. The junction had 5 bases not matched to a gene; V was cut back by 5 bases and J by 7 bases. This CDR3 region has 14 residues. CDR3 coding DNA: TGTGCCAGCAGTCCCTCAGCGGGGGGCGGGGAGCTGTTTTTT. Amino acid sequence: CASSPSAGGGELFF.

This clonotype was seen ten or more times. This chain connects TRBV5-6 to TRBJ1-1, with D tentatively TRBD1 (5 bases). V dropped 0 bases and J dropped 7 bases, with 13 bases sitting between them. Germline V gives CDR1 SGHDT, CDR2 YYEEEE. This CDR3 contains 14 residues. DNA of the CDR3: TGTGCCAGCAGCTTGGGGCTGGGAAGGGGTGAAGCTTTCTTT. Encoded protein: CASSLGLGRGEAFF.

V usage is TRBV25-1 and J usage is TRBJ2-1; D is unresolved. Trimming removed 2 bases from V and 0 bases from J, with 14 bases in between. Germline V CDR1 and CDR2: MGHDK, SYGVNS. This CDR3 comprises 17 residues. The CDR3: CASSEPSTTSSYNEQFF. The CDR3 nucleotides read TGTGCCAGCAGTGAACCTTCTACTACCAGCTCCTACAATGAGCAGTTCTTC. Full variable domain (missing parts from reference TRBV25-1 and TRBJ2-1): EADIYQTPRYLVIGTGKKITLECSQTMGHDKMYWYQQDPGMELHLIHYSYGVNSTEKGDLSSESTVSRIRTEHFPLTLESARPSHTSQYLCASSEPSTTSSYNEQFFGPGTRLTVL.

This clonotype was detected ten times or more. The chain combines TRBV7-2 with TRBJ1-5; possible D gene TRBD1, 5 bases. CDR1 is SGHTA, CDR2 FQGNSA, per germline. The CDR3 has 16 amino acids. Trimming removed 3 bases from V and 1 base from J, with 13 bases in between. The CDR3 loop is CASSFSGLWSNQPQHF. The CDR3 DNA sequence: TGTGCCAGCAGCTTCTCAGGGCTGTGGAGCAATCAGCCCCAGCATTTT.

This clonotype was seen only a few times. The CDR3 coding sequence is TGTGCCAGCAGAGGGTCGACGGTAAGCAATCAGCCCCAGCATTTT. It specifies CASRGSTVSNQPQHF. V gene TRBV6-5 combines with J gene TRBJ1-5; D unclear. Per the germline V gene, CDR1 is MNHEY and CDR2 is SVGAGI. Trimming took 6 bases from V and 1 from J, leaving 13 bases between them. This CDR3 has 15 amino acids.

This chain uses TRBV7-2 with TRBJ1-2; the match to TRBD1 covers 12 bases. Trimming at V came to 5 bases and at J to 0 bases, leaving 7 bases not matched to a gene. The CDR3 extends over 17 amino acids. Germline CDR1 and CDR2: SGHTA and FQGNSA. The CDR3 bases are TGTGCCAGCAGCCCCCGGGACAGGGGGCCAGCTAACTATGGCTACACCTTC. Translated: CASSPRDRGPANYGYTF.

This clonotype turned up a few times. V gene TRBV6-1 combines with J gene TRBJ2-7; 8 bases are shared with TRBD2. CDR1 MNHNS and CDR2 SASEGT come from the germline V gene. V shed 2 bases and J 3 bases; nucleotides not matched to a gene: 9. The length of the CDR3 is 16 residues. CDR3 protein: CASSERAGGEGYEQYF. DNA for the CDR3: TGTGCCAGCAGTGAAAGGGCGGGGGGTGAGGGCTACGAGCAGTACTTC.

The genes are TRBV12-3 or TRBV12-4 and TRBJ2-7; 8 nucleotides match TRBD1. The CDR3 runs to 14 residues. V gave up 6 bases and J gave up 4 bases; unmatched junction bases: 8. The CDR3 sequence is CASSTRGLAYEQYF. The CDR3 bases are TGTGCCAGCAGCACCAGGGGGCTGGCTTACGAGCAGTACTTC.

This clonotype was counted ten times or more. The chain employs TRBV7-2 and TRBJ2-7; 12 bases are a match to TRBD2. The CDR3 totals 15 residues. CDR1 and CDR2 (germline): SGHTA, FQGNSA. Losses at the gene ends were 1 base for V and 6 bases for J; bases not matched to a gene: 4. The CDR3 DNA follows: TGTGCCAGCAGCTTAGACGGACTAGCGGGGAGCGAGCAGTACTTC. Its translation: CASSLDGLAGSEQYF.

The gene calls are TRBV7-2 and TRBJ2-2; D possibly corresponds to TRBD2 (5 bases). Trimming cost V 5 bases and J 1 base, with 11 bases left between them. The CDR3 covers 15 residues. Germline CDR1 and CDR2: SGHTA and FQGNSA. CDR3 coding DNA: TGTGCCAGCAGCCCCCGACGGGGGAACACCGGGGAGCTGTTTTTT. Its translation is CASSPRRGNTGELFF.

This clonotype has ten or more counts. V usage is TRBV6-1 and J usage is TRBJ1-2; unclear D gene. This CDR3 contains 13 residues. In germline, CDR1 is MNHNS, CDR2 SASEGT. Trimming shortened V by 6 bases and J by 0 bases, and 8 bases separated the two germline ends. The CDR3 reads CASRTAPNYGYTF. CDR3 sequence (DNA): TGTGCCAGCAGGACCGCGCCTAACTATGGCTACACCTTC.

By sample fraction, this clonotype is medium-sized. CDR3 sequence reads: CSVGTSGGGETQYF. The CDR3 coding sequence is TGCAGCGTGGGGACTAGCGGGGGAGGAGAGACCCAGTACTTC. V gene TRBV29-1 combines with J gene TRBJ2-5; 14 bases agree with TRBD2. In germline, CDR1 is SQVTM, CDR2 ANQGSEA. Germline trimming cut 6 bases from V and 4 bases from J; bases unmatched to any gene: 4. The CDR3 has 14 residues.

This sequence joins TRBV18 and TRBJ2-1, with D tentatively TRBD2 (5 bases). Germline V CDR1 and CDR2: KGHSH, LQKENI. The CDR3 length is 16 residues. Trimming shortened V by 0 bases and J by 4 bases, and 13 bases separated the two germline ends. CDR3 bases: TGTGCCAGCTCACCACCCAGCGGAGGAAGGTACAATGAGCAGTTCTTC. Translated: CASSPPSGGRYNEQFF. Together with reference TRBV18 and TRBJ2-1, the CDR3 gives the full variable domain: NAGVMQNPRHLVRRRGQEARLRCSPMKGHSHVYWYRQLPEEGLKFMVYLQKENIIDESGMPKERFSAEFPKEGPSILRIQQVVRGDSAAYFCASSPPSGGRYNEQFFGPGTRLTVL.

This chain connects TRBV7-9 to TRBJ1-2; D is possibly TRBD1 (5 bases). V lost 3 bases to trimming and J lost 5 bases, with 7 bases between them. CDR1 and CDR2 from the germline V gene are SEHNR and FQNEAQ (reference sequence). The CDR3 spans 12 residues. The CDR3 DNA is TGTGCCAGCAGCTTCAGGGATTATGGCTACACCTTC. This gives the protein CASSFRDYGYTF.

The chain has TRBV27 and TRBJ2-3, with TRBD1 as a possible D gene (6 bases). Germline lookup yields CDR1 MNHEY and CDR2 SMNVEV (reference sequence). V dropped 3 bases and J dropped 1 base, with 14 bases sitting between them. The CDR3 is 16 residues long. CDR3 in amino acids: CASSFRLGARTDTQYF. The CDR3 nucleotides read TGTGCCAGCAGTTTCCGCCTGGGGGCCCGCACAGATACGCAGTATTTT.

The chain joins TRBV12-3 or TRBV12-4 to TRBJ1-5, with 9 bases aligning to TRBD1. This CDR3 has 16 residues. The ends lost 5 bases at V and 7 bases at J; junction bases unmatched: 12. CDR3 in amino acids: CASSPPGQGVGQPQHF. Here the CDR3 DNA reads TGTGCCAGCAGTCCCCCGGGACAGGGTGTCGGGCAGCCCCAGCATTTT.